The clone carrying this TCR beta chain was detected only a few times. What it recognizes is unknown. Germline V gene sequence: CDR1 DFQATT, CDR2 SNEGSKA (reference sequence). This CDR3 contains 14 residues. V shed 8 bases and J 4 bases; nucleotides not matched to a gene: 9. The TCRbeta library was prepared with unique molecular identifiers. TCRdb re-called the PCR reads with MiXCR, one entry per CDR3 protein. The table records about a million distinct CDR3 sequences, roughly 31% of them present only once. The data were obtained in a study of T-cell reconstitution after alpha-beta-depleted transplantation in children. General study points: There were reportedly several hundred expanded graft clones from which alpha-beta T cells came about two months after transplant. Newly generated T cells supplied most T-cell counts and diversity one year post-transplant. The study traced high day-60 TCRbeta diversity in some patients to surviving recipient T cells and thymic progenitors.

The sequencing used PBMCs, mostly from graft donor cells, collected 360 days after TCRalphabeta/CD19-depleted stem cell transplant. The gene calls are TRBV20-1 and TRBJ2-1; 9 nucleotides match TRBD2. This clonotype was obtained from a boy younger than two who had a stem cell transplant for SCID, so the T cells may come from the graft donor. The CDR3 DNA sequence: TGCAGTCCGGCCGGGACTAGCAGGTACAATGAGCAGTTCTTC. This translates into CSPAGTSRYNEQFF.